The rows below give T cell receptor beta chains drawn from one sample of a study of cytomegalovirus exposure and HLA in healthy donors. The protocol was immunoSEQ multiplex PCR, while the TCRdb copy is restricted to in-frame clones and leaves out a portion. Among 140,000 to 150,000 clones, over 90% were seen once, and the ten largest hold approximately 1.8%. The sequenced sample consisted of PBMCs. The source is a man aged 18 to 29 in good health and CMV-seropositive. Each CDR3 is given with its conserved first and last residue. A D gene is named only where the DNA matches it firmly. Clone size is stated in some rows and not others, as once, few, many or a class when expanded.

>11|.|.|TRBV6-5|TRBJ2-7
CAAGGGVEQYF
TGTGCCGCTGGAGGGGGGGTCGAGCAGTACTTC
>14|TRBD1|.|TRBV7-9|TRBJ2-7
CASSLGVGGGEQYF
TGTGCCAGCAGCTTAGGAGTAGGGGGCGGTGAGCAGTACTTC
>13|.|once|TRBV19|TRBJ1-2
CASSMSDSYGYTF
TGTGCCAGTAGTATGTCCGACAGCTATGGCTACACCTTC
>13|.|.|TRBV14|TRBJ1-1
CASSHSMNTEAFF
TGTGCCAGCAGCCATAGCATGAACACTGAAGCTTTCTTT
>14|TRBD1|.|TRBV28|TRBJ1-4
CASSLQGQGDKLFF
TGTGCCAGCAGTTTACAGGGACAGGGAGATAAACTGTTTTTT
>15|.|.|TRBV7-9|TRBJ1-1
CASSLGIGANTEAFF
TGTGCCAGCAGCTTAGGGATAGGGGCGAACACTGAAGCTTTCTTT
>12|TRBD1|.|TRBV5-1|TRBJ1-2
CASSLVGTGKTF
TGCGCCAGCAGCTTGGTCGGGACAGGTAAAACCTTC
>14|TRBD2|.|TRBV5-4|TRBJ2-1
CASRGTSGSNEQFF
TGTGCCAGCAGGGGGACTAGCGGGAGCAATGAGCAGTTCTTC
>16|.|.|TRBV19|TRBJ2-5
CASSILALTGQETQYF
TGTGCCAGTAGTATTCTAGCGCTCACGGGCCAAGAGACCCAGTACTTC
>16|.|.|TRBV18|TRBJ1-2
CASSPPSVPANYGYTF
TGTGCCAGCTCACCACCCTCCGTTCCAGCTAACTATGGCTACACCTTC